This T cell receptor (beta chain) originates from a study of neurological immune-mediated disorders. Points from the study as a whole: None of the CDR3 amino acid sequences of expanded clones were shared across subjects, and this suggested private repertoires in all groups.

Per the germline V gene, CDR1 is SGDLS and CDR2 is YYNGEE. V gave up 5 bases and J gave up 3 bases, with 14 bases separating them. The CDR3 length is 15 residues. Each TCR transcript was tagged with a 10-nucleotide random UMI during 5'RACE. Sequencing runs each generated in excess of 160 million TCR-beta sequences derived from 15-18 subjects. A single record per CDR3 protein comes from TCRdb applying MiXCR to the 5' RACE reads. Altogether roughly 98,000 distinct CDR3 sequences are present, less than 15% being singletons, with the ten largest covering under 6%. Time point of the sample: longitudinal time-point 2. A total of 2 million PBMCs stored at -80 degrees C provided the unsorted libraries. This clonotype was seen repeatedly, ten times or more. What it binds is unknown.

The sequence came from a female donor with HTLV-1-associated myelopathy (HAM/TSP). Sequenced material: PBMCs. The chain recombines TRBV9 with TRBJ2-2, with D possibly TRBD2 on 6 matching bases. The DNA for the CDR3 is TGTGCCAGCAGGCGGGACTCCCGGGACACCGGGGAGCTGTTTTTT. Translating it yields CASRRDSRDTGELFF. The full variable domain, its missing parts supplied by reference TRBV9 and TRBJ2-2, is DSGVTQTPKHLITATGQRVTLRCSPRSGDLSVYWYQQSLDQGLQFLIQYYNGEERAKGNILERFSAQQFPDLHSELNLSSLELGDSALYFCASRRDSRDTGELFFGEGSRLTVL.